The 5 T cell receptor beta chains presented below share a single source sample, sequenced in a study of neurological immune-mediated disorders (dated by TCRdb to the late 2010s). Libraries were constructed by 5' RACE. Reads for this sample came from an Illumina HiSeq 2500. Clones were called with MiXCR by TCRdb after fastp trimmed the public reads at Q25, and only in-frame beta chains were retained. All rows with the same CDR3 protein become a single entry with the most common DNA and genes. In this sample the table shows tens of thousands of distinct CDR3 sequences, around 2.9% of which occur a single time. The ten biggest clones cover around 8% of the sample. The time point tag for this specimen amounts to: longitudinal time-point 1 (baseline). The sequenced sample consisted of PBMCs. The receptors were gathered from a woman aged 60-75 years with multiple sclerosis.

There are many counts of this clonotype. The V call is TRBV29-1, the J call TRBJ1-2, with 7 positions matching TRBD1. CDR1 SQVTM and CDR2 ANQGSEA come from the germline V gene. There are 15 residues in the CDR3. The J segment lost 5 bases and the V segment lost 7 bases, leaving 16 bases of the junction unmatched. CDR3 in DNA: TGCAGCGCCCTCCCGACCGGGACAGAACATTATGGCTACACCTTC. Translated: CSALPTGTEHYGYTF.

This clonotype was counted many times. The chain carries TRBV7-2 and TRBJ2-5; D unresolved. The CDR3 runs to 13 residues. Germline CDR1 and CDR2: SGHTA and FQGNSA. The germline V and J ends were trimmed by 0 bases and 4 bases, with 6 bases remaining between them. CDR3 sequence: CASSLAQRETQYF. The DNA for the CDR3 is TGTGCCAGCAGCTTAGCGCAGCGAGAGACCCAGTACTTC.

The sample holds many counts of this clonotype. This rearrangement joins TRBV7-2 to TRBJ2-1; 11 positions match TRBD2. The CDR3 sequence is 16 residues long. The germline V gene has CDR1 SGHTA and CDR2 FQGNSA. Trimming removed 5 bases from V and 8 bases from J; junction bases left unmatched: 11. CDR3 sequence: CASSKNIAGGFDEQFF. The CDR3 DNA is TGTGCCAGCAGCAAAAATATAGCGGGGGGGTTCGATGAGCAGTTCTTC.

In this sample, this clonotype turned up many times. The rearrangement uses TRBV3-1 and TRBJ1-4; D is unclear. The CDR3 is 14 residues long. The germline V gene has CDR1 LGHDT and CDR2 YNNKEL (reference sequence). The ends were cut back, 4 bases at V and 8 bases at J, with 14 bases in the middle. The chain's CDR3 is CASSRNRLQEKLFF. Here the CDR3 DNA reads TGTGCCAGCAGCCGAAACCGGTTACAGGAAAAACTGTTTTTT.

There are many counts of this clonotype. The V gene is TRBV5-1, the J gene TRBJ1-4; D possibly corresponds to TRBD1 (6 bases). This CDR3 spans 15 amino acids. CDR1 is SGHRS and CDR2 is YFSETQ in the germline V gene. V was pared by 1 base and J by 3 bases, with 10 bases between. CDR3 residues: CASSLTGKSNEKLFF. In nucleotides, the CDR3 is TGCGCCAGCAGCTTGACAGGGAAGTCTAATGAAAAACTGTTTTTT.